This T cell receptor (beta chain) comes out of a study of CD8 T cells in ankylosing spondylitis. Broader study findings: Existing reports had already noted some motif variants in reactive arthritis synovial fluid and blood. It appeared that ankylosing spondylitis blood was characterized by a TCR beta motif of several highly homologous variants.

Losses at the gene ends were 4 bases for V and 5 bases for J; bases not matched to a gene: 14. Germline loops: CDR1 SGHTA, CDR2 FQGNSA. The CDR3 extends over 17 amino acids. TCRdb itself ran the 5' RACE reads through MiXCR, one entry per CDR3 protein. In the table there are roughly 180,000 distinct CDR3 sequences, just over 9.5% of which are singletons. Worth noting for this clonotype: Its antigen is currently unknown.

The chain combines TRBV7-2 with TRBJ2-3; 8 nucleotides agree with TRBD2. Sequenced: blood, either unsorted or a sorted T cell fraction (not recorded which). This TCR was recovered from a female donor with ankylosing spondylitis or in good health (not recorded which). CDR3 region: CASSSGVSGGGLDTQYF. The CDR3 bases are TGTGCCAGCAGCTCGGGTGTGTCGGGGGGGGGATTAGATACGCAGTATTTT.